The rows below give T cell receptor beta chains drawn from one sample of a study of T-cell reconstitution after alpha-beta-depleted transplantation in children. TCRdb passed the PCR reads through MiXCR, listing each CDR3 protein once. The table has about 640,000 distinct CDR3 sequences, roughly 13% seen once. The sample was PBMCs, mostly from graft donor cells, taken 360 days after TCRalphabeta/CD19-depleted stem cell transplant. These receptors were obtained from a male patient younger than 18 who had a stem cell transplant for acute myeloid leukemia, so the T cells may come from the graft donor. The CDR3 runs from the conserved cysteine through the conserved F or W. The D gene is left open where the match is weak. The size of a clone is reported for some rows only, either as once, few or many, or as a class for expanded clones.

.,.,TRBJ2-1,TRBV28,CASSFLKRREQFF,TGTGCCAGCAGTTTCCTCAAGCGGAGGGAGCAGTTCTTC
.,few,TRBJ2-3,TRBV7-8,CASTSQGATQYF,TGTGCCAGCACCTCACAGGGTGCGACGCAGTATTTT
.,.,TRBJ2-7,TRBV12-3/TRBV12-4,CASSRPVTYEQYF,TGTGCCAGCAGTAGACCGGTAACCTACGAGCAGTACTTC
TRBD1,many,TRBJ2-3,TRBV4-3,CASSQGQGATDTQYF,TGCGCCAGCAGCCAAGGGCAGGGGGCGACGGATACGCAGTATTTT
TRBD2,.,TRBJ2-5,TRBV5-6,CASSFRTSGRRETQYF,TGTGCCAGCAGCTTTAGGACTAGCGGGAGGAGAGAGACCCAGTACTTC
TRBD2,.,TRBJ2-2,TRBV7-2,CASRKGLAGASGTGELFF,TGTGCCAGCAGAAAGGGTCTAGCGGGAGCCTCGGGCACCGGGGAGCTGTTTTTT
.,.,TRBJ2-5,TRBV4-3,CASSQDSGRDETQYF,TGCGCCAGCAGCCAAGATTCGGGACGGGATGAGACCCAGTACTTC
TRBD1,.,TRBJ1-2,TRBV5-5,CASSLIQGGYDDYGYTF,TGTGCCAGCAGCTTGATCCAGGGGGGATATGATGACTATGGCTACACCTTC
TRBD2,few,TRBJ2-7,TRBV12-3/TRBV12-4,CASRGTSGAEQYF,TGTGCCAGCAGGGGGACTAGCGGGGCTGAGCAGTACTTC
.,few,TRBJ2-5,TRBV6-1,CASMRLSLGPDQETQYF,TGTGCCAGCATGCGTCTATCGTTGGGACCGGACCAAGAGACCCAGTACTTC
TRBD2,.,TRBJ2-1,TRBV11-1,CASSFNGEREIFRNEQFF,TGTGCCAGCAGCTTTAACGGGGAGCGGGAAATATTCAGGAATGAGCAGTTCTTC
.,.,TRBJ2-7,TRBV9,CASSKGDYIYEQYF,TGTGCCAGCAGCAAGGGGGACTACATCTACGAGCAGTACTTC
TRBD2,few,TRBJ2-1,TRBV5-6,CASSRPRLAHNEQFF,TGTGCCAGCAGCCGGCCTAGACTAGCCCACAATGAGCAGTTCTTC
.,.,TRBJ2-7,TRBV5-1,CASSLDGSYYEQYF,TGCGCCAGCAGCTTGGACGGCTCCTACTACGAGCAGTACTTC
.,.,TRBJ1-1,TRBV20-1,CSARGGQTNTEAFF,TGCAGTGCTAGAGGGGGCCAGACGAACACTGAAGCTTTCTTT
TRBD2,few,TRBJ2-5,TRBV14,CASSHPWTSGKGETQYF,TGTGCCAGCAGCCATCCCTGGACTAGCGGGAAAGGAGAGACCCAGTACTTC
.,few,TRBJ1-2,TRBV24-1,CATSGGGDGYTF,TGTGCCACCAGTGGGGGGGGTGATGGCTACACCTTC
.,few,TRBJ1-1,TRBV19,CASSIVGGSNTEAFF,TGTGCCAGTAGTATAGTTGGGGGCTCGAACACTGAAGCTTTCTTT
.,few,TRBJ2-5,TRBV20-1,CSALTIETGETQYF,TGCAGTGCCCTGACTATCGAGACTGGAGAGACCCAGTACTTC
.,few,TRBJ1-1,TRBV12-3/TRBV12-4,CASSPPPGNTEAFF,TGTGCCAGCAGTCCACCCCCGGGCAACACTGAAGCTTTCTTT
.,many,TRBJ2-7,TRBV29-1,CSVDPGTREQYF,TGCAGCGTTGATCCGGGTACGCGCGAGCAGTACTTC
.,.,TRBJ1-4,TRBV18,CASSPGIAYEKLFF,TGTGCCAGCTCACCAGGGATCGCCTATGAAAAACTGTTTTTT
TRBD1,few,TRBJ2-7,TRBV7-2,CASSYAGTERYEQYF,TGTGCCAGCAGTTACGCCGGGACAGAGCGCTACGAGCAGTACTTC
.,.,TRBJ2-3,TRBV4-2,CASSQEVPAPATQYF,TGTGCCAGCAGCCAAGAGGTGCCAGCACCTGCTACGCAGTATTTT
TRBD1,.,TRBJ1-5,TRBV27,CASRDRQGSQPQHF,TGTGCCAGCCGTGATCGACAGGGATCTCAGCCCCAGCATTTT